A single sample is the source of the 18 T cell receptor beta chains below, sequenced in a study of T cells in Graves' hyperthyroidism and ophthalmopathy (dated by TCRdb to the late 2010s). The library was produced with multiplex PCR. The listed sequencing device is Illumina HiSeq 2000. The TCR beta CDR3 regions were amplified from RNA transcripts. The first round of RT-PCR for the TCR CDR3 was performed with the HTBI primer set and the Qiagen OneStep RT-PCR kit. TCRdb applied fastp at Q25 and MiXCR to the public reads, then kept only in-frame beta chains. CDR3 protein duplicates are merged, each entry listing the most common genes and DNA. This sample lists more than 600,000 distinct CDR3 sequences; about 15% were detected once. The leading ten clones occupy under 10% of the sample. Sample: blood. All receptors come from a man aged 18-30 years with Graves' hyperthyroidism.

This clonotype has a count of ten or more. V usage is TRBV28 and J usage is TRBJ2-2, with D perhaps matching TRBD1 (6 bases). V was pared by 11 bases and J by 3 bases, with 19 bases between. The CDR3 covers 15 residues. The germline V gene encodes CDR1 MDHEN and CDR2 SYDVKM. As DNA, the CDR3 is TGTGCCTGTTGGGGATCAGGGGCGGACACCGGGGAGCTGTTTTTT. Protein sequence: CACWGSGADTGELFF.

This clonotype turned up a few times. The chain uses TRBV19 and TRBJ1-2; D is unclear. Germline loops: CDR1 LNHDA, CDR2 SQIVND (reference sequence). The CDR3 consists of 15 residues. Trimming took 3 bases from V and 0 from J, leaving 11 bases between them. The CDR3 DNA reads as TGTGCCAGTAGTATCGGACGGAAAGCTAACTATGGCTACACCTTC. Translated: CASSIGRKANYGYTF.

This clonotype was found a few times. The J gene is TRBJ2-5, the V gene TRBV4-3; D is perhaps TRBD2 (5 bases). V lost 0 bases to trimming and J lost 4 bases, with 12 bases between them. The CDR3 contains 15 residues. Germline lookup yields CDR1 LGHNA and CDR2 YSLEER. The CDR3, as DNA: TGCGCCAGCAGCCAAGATACTACCAGCGGAGAGACCCAGTACTTC. Its protein is CASSQDTTSGETQYF.

This clonotype has only a few counts. V gene TRBV4-3 combines with J gene TRBJ2-3; D is undetermined. This CDR3 is built from 12 residues. Trimming removed 0 bases at V and 10 bases at J, with 8 bases between. Germline V lookup: CDR1 LGHNA, CDR2 YSLEER. The CDR3: CASSQEVGSQYF. CDR3 sequence (DNA): TGCGCCAGCAGCCAAGAAGTGGGTTCGCAGTATTTT.

This clonotype has just a few counts. The V gene is TRBV29-1, the J gene TRBJ1-1; D may be TRBD1 (6 bases). V lost 7 bases to trimming and J lost 1 base, with 13 bases between them. Germline CDR1 is SQVTM and CDR2 is ANQGSEA. The CDR3 has 13 amino acids. The CDR3 protein is CSGFEQGNTEAFF. CDR3 in DNA: TGCAGCGGATTCGAACAGGGGAACACTGAAGCTTTCTTT. Variable domain in full (rest from reference TRBV29-1 and TRBJ1-1): SAVISQKPSRDICQRGTSLTIQCQVDSQVTMMFWYRQQPGQSLTLIATANQGSEATYESGFVIDKFPISRPNLTFSTLTVSNMSPEDSSIYLCSGFEQGNTEAFFGQGTRLTVV.

This clonotype has only a few counts. The chain is built from TRBV5-1 and TRBJ2-5; D is ambiguous. Per germline, CDR1 SGHRS and CDR2 YFSETQ. The CDR3 sequence is 15 residues long. The ends were cut back, 2 bases at V and 3 bases at J, with 14 bases in the middle. CDR3: CASSLAPGLEETQYF. DNA of the CDR3: TGCGCCAGCAGCTTAGCCCCCGGCCTGGAAGAGACCCAGTACTTC. Drawing the rest from reference TRBV5-1 and TRBJ2-5, the complete variable domain is KAGVTQTPRYLIKTRGQQVTLSCSPISGHRSVSWYQQTPGQGLQFLFEYFSETQRNKGNFPGRFSGRQFSNSRSEMNVSTLELGDSALYLCASSLAPGLEETQYFGPGTRLLVL.

This clonotype was seen many times. The V and J genes are TRBV7-3 and TRBJ2-7; a possible D gene is TRBD2 (5 bases). V gave up 5 bases and J gave up 7 bases, with 15 bases separating them. The CDR3 is 13 residues long. The germline V gene encodes CDR1 SGHTA and CDR2 FQGTGA. The CDR3 is CASSPDHRGEQYF. In nucleotides, the CDR3 is TGTGCCAGCAGCCCGGACCACCGAGGGGAGCAGTACTTC.

This chain connects TRBV5-6 to TRBJ2-3; 8 positions match TRBD1. The CDR3 is 15 amino acids. Germline CDR1 and CDR2: SGHDT and YYEEEE. V was pared by 3 bases and J by 4 bases, with 7 bases of the junction left unmatched. As DNA, the CDR3 is TGTGCCAGCAGCTCCTGGACAGGGTGGGCAGATACGCAGTATTTT. This codes for CASSSWTGWADTQYF.

This clonotype was seen more than once but under ten times. DNA for the CDR3: TGTGCCAGCAGAAGGACTAGCGGGAGTCCCTCCCAAGAGACCCAGTACTTC. Protein product: CASRRTSGSPSQETQYF. J is TRBJ2-5 and V is TRBV13; the match to TRBD2 covers 13 bases. V lost 6 bases to trimming and J lost 1 base; unmatched junction nucleotides: 8. The germline gives CDR1 PRHDT, CDR2 FYEKMQ (reference sequence). CDR3 length: 17 amino acids.

This clonotype has ten or more counts. The chain uses TRBV30 and TRBJ2-3; D not resolved. This CDR3 is built from 12 residues. Trimming removed 1 base at V and 6 bases at J, with 8 bases between. Germline V lookup: CDR1 GTSNPN, CDR2 SVGIG (reference sequence). The CDR3 DNA is TGTGCCTGGAGTGCCAGGTCGGATACGCAGTATTTT. This sequence encodes CAWSARSDTQYF.

This clonotype was seen a handful of times. The junction departs from germline at one end; a sequencing error may be responsible. V and J are TRBV5-4 and TRBJ2-5, with 7 bases identical to TRBD2. From germline, CDR1 is SGHNT and CDR2 YYREEE (reference sequence). CDR3 length: 14 amino acids. The CDR3 reads CASSLERDQETQYF. The CDR3 DNA reads as TGTGCCAGCAGCTTGGAGCGGGACCAGGAGACCCAGTACTTC.

The gene calls are TRBV6-5 and TRBJ2-1, with TRBD2 matching 14 bases. The V gene end was trimmed by 4 bases and the J gene end by 0 bases; junction bases not matched to a gene: 11. The CDR3 contains 20 residues. Germline V gives CDR1 MNHEY, CDR2 SVGAGI. The CDR3 DNA sequence: TGTGCCAGCAGTTCGGTGGGACTAGCGGGAGTCTTCAGCTCCTACAATGAGCAGTTCTTC. Residues: CASSSVGLAGVFSSYNEQFF.

This clonotype has a count of ten or more. The DNA is omitted, as the CDR3 cannot be located on it reliably, and the CDR3 follows TCRdb's listing. This sequence joins TRBV27 and TRBJ2-7; the D call of TRBD2 is as the table states it, not checked on the DNA. The germline gives CDR1 MNHEY, CDR2 SMNVEV (reference sequence). From its first to its last residue, the CDR3 has 13 amino acids. CDR3 in amino acids: CASSFGAGSVEYF.

Many counts were recorded for this clonotype. The V and J genes are TRBV29-1 and TRBJ2-7; possibly TRBD2 for D (5 bases). This CDR3 region has 12 residues. With 6 bases removed from V and 1 base from J, the gap between germline ends came to 10 bases. In germline, CDR1 is SQVTM, CDR2 ANQGSEA. The CDR3 region has the DNA TGCAGCGTCGTTACTAGATCCTACGAGCAGTACTTC. Protein product: CSVVTRSYEQYF.

The table lists this clonotype with a few counts. The chain carries TRBV7-2 and TRBJ1-5; D remains ambiguous. Germline values: CDR1 SGHTA, CDR2 FQGNSA. V lost 6 bases and J 1 base, leaving 7 bases between the germline ends. This CDR3 is 13 amino acids long. The CDR3 loop is CASSFTSNQPQHF. CDR3 nucleotide sequence: TGTGCCAGCAGTTTTACGAGCAATCAGCCCCAGCATTTT.

The chain is built from TRBV19 and TRBJ1-1; the D gene is possibly TRBD1 (5 bases). V lost 7 bases and J 6 bases, leaving 9 bases between the germline ends. The CDR3 runs to 11 residues. CDR1 is LNHDA, CDR2 SQIVND, per germline (reference sequence). CDR3 coding DNA: TGTGCCAGTACCGTGGGGCCTGAAGCTTTCTTT. Its protein product is CASTVGPEAFF.

This clonotype appeared a few times. The gene calls are TRBV19 and TRBJ1-2; the D is unclear. Germline assignment: CDR1 LNHDA and CDR2 SQIVND (reference sequence). The CDR3 has 15 residues. Trimming took 7 bases from V and 5 from J, leaving 20 bases between them. CDR3 coding DNA: TGTGCCAGTACCGCCGACCGATCCAGATGGTATGGCTACACCTTC. This encodes CASTADRSRWYGYTF.

The chain employs TRBV5-1 and TRBJ1-6; tentatively, D is TRBD1 (5 bases). The germline V and J ends were trimmed by 2 bases and 8 bases, with 14 bases remaining between them. The CDR3 has 15 residues. Germline CDR1 SGHRS, CDR2 YFSETQ. The chain's CDR3 is CASSFTPRGDSPLHF. As DNA, the CDR3 is TGCGCCAGCAGCTTCACCCCCAGAGGGGATTCACCCCTCCACTTT. Based on the CDR3 plus reference TRBV5-1 and TRBJ1-6, the full variable domain is KAGVTQTPRYLIKTRGQQVTLSCSPISGHRSVSWYQQTPGQGLQFLFEYFSETQRNKGNFPGRFSGRQFSNSRSEMNVSTLELGDSALYLCASSFTPRGDSPLHFGNGTRLTVT.